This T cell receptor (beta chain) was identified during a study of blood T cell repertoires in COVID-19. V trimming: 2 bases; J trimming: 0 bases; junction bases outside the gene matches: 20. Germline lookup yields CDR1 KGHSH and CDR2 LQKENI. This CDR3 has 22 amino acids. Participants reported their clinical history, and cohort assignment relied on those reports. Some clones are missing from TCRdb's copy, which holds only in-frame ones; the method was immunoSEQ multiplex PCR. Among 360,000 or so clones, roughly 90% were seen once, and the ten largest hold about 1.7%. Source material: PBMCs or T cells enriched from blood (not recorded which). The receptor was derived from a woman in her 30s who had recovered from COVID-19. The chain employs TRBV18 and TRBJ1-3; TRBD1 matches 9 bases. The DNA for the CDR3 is TGTGCCAGCTCACCAGTCTCCGGACAGGGGTACCCAGGAGCCAGCTCTGGAAACACCATATATTTT. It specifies CASSPVSGQGYPGASSGNTIYF.